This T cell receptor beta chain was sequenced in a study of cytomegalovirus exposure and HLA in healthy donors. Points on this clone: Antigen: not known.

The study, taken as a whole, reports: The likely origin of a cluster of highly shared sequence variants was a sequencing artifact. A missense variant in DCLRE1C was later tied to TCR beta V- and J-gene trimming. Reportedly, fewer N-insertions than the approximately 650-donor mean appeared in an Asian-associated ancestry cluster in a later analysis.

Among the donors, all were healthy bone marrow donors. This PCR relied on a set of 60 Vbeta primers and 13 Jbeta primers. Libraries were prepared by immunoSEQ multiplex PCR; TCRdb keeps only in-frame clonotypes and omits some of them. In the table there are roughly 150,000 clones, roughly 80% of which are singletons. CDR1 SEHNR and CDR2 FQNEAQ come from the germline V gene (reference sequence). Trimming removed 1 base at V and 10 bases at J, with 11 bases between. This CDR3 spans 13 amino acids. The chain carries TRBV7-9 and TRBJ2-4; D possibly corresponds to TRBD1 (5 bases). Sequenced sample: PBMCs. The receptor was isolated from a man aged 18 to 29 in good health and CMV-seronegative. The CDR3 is CASSLGDSVIQYF. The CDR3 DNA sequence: TGTGCCAGCAGCTTAGGAGACAGCGTAATTCAGTACTTC. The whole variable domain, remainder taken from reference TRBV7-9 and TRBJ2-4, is DTGVSQNPRHKITKRGQNVTFRCDPISEHNRLYWYRQTLGQGPEFLTYFQNEAQLEKSRLLSDRFSAERPKGSFSTLEIQRTEQGDSAMYLCASSLGDSVIQYFGAGTRLSVL.